The next 20 T cell receptor beta chains were all read from a single sample in a study of T cell responses to AZD1222 COVID-19 vaccine. Some clones are missing from TCRdb's copy, which holds only in-frame ones; the method was immunoSEQ multiplex PCR. Of approximately 140,000 clones listed, around 93% are singletons. The sequences come from peripheral blood, collected on day 0 of AZD1222 vaccination. Receptors originate from an adult in good health.

The chain combines TRBV19 with TRBJ1-2, with D possibly matching TRBD1 (6 bases). There are 15 residues in the CDR3. Germline V gene lookup returns CDR1 LNHDA and CDR2 SQIVND (reference sequence). Trimming removed 8 bases from V and 5 bases from J, with 21 bases in between. The CDR3 DNA is TGTGCCAGTGCCCTCCGGGACAAGGAAGGGTATGGCTACACCTTC. Its translation is CASALRDKEGYGYTF.

The CDR3 sequence: CASSPGPARPETQYF. CDR3 in DNA: TGTGCCAGCAGCCCGGGGCCCGCGCGACCAGAGACCCAGTACTTC. This chain joins TRBV11-3 and TRBJ2-5; either TRBD1 or TRBD2 may supply D (5 bases each). V was trimmed by 5 bases and J by 4 bases, leaving 17 bases between them. CDR3 length: 15 amino acids. Per germline, CDR1 SGHNT and CDR2 YENEEA.

The V gene is TRBV20-1, the J gene TRBJ2-7, with no clear D. Germline CDR1 reads DFQATT; CDR2 reads SNEGSKA (reference sequence). This CDR3 spans 11 amino acids. V lost 6 bases and J 0 bases, leaving 6 bases between the germline ends. The CDR3 region is CSAESSYEQYF. For the CDR3, the DNA is TGCAGTGCAGAGAGCTCCTACGAGCAGTACTTC.

This chain links TRBV12-3 or TRBV12-4 with TRBJ1-4; D gene unclear. This CDR3 contains 13 residues. The V end was cut by 5 bases, the J end by 4 bases, with 8 bases between. This chain's CDR3 is CASSPEYNEKLFF. CDR3 nucleotides: TGTGCCAGCAGTCCCGAGTATAATGAAAAACTGTTTTTT.

The J gene is TRBJ2-7, the V gene TRBV6-5; the D gene is possibly TRBD2 (5 bases). The V end lost 0 bases, the J end lost 5 bases, and 8 bases lay between the germline ends. The CDR3 is 13 residues long. The germline V gene has CDR1 MNHEY and CDR2 SVGAGI. The CDR3 DNA follows: TGTGCCAGCAGTTACTCGACGGGGAACGAGCAGTACTTC. Translated: CASSYSTGNEQYF.

The chain recombines TRBV4-1 with TRBJ1-2; possibly TRBD1 for D (5 bases). The CDR3 spans 14 residues. Germline V gives CDR1 MGHRA, CDR2 YSYEKL. Deletions cut 4 bases from V and 5 bases from J, with 14 bases between. As DNA, the CDR3 is TGCGCCAGCAGCCGCCTTAGGGGCCAATATGGCTACACCTTC. Translation: CASSRLRGQYGYTF.

The chain joins TRBV5-1 to TRBJ2-3, with TRBD2 matching over 8 bases. CDR1 and CDR2 from the germline V gene are SGHRS and YFSETQ. After removal of 0 bases from V and 6 bases from J, the junction contained 6 bases not matched to a gene. This CDR3 comprises 15 residues. This chain's CDR3 is CASSLGSGSEDTQYF. In DNA, the CDR3 is TGCGCCAGCAGCTTGGGGAGCGGGAGTGAGGATACGCAGTATTTT.

This clone appeared a few times. This chain connects TRBV7-2 to TRBJ1-1; 9 bases fit TRBD1. CDR3 length: 15 amino acids. V shed 5 bases and J 5 bases; nucleotides not matched to a gene: 9. CDR1 is SGHTA and CDR2 is FQGNSA in the germline V gene. The CDR3 reads CASSTRGTGTTEAFF. The DNA for the CDR3 is TGTGCCAGCAGCACCCGCGGGACAGGGACAACTGAAGCTTTCTTT.

This chain connects TRBV6-9 to TRBJ2-6, with D possibly being TRBD1 (5 bases). V gave up 3 bases and J gave up 5 bases, with 11 bases separating them. The CDR3 is 15 amino acids. Germline CDR1 reads MNHGY; CDR2 reads SVAAGI. The CDR3 loop reads CASSYAGSWANVLTF. CDR3 nucleotides: TGTGCCAGCAGTTACGCAGGGTCCTGGGCCAACGTCCTGACTTTC.

This clone was seen only once. The V and J genes are TRBV4-3 and TRBJ2-5, with TRBD2 matching over 8 bases. J gave up 5 bases and V 0 bases, and 8 bases lay outside the gene matches. Germline V gene sequence: CDR1 LGHNA, CDR2 YSLEER. The CDR3 runs 16 residues. The CDR3 here is CASSQDWAGGAETQYF. The CDR3 bases are TGCGCCAGCAGCCAAGATTGGGCGGGGGGTGCGGAGACCCAGTACTTC.

The chain has TRBV10-3 and TRBJ1-2; TRBD1 matches 8 bases. With V trimmed by 7 bases and J by 6 bases, 10 bases remained unmatched. Germline V lookup: CDR1 ENHRY, CDR2 SYGVKD. The CDR3 is 14 amino acids. CDR3 DNA sequence: TGTGCCATCACCACGACAGGGGCGCGGGATGGCTACACCTTC. This encodes CAITTTGARDGYTF.

The rearrangement uses TRBV10-3 and TRBJ1-5, with D uncertain. This CDR3 comprises 14 residues. Trimming shortened V by 4 bases and J by 1 base, and 8 bases separated the two germline ends. The germline V gene has CDR1 ENHRY and CDR2 SYGVKD. CDR3 protein: CAISGGGSNQPQHF. The DNA for the CDR3 is TGTGCCATCAGTGGGGGAGGGAGCAATCAGCCCCAGCATTTT.

The CDR3 DNA reads as TGCGCCAGCAGCCAAGACCGGCAGCGGGGGGCGCCCCCAGATACGCAGTATTTT. This encodes CASSQDRQRGAPPDTQYF. V is TRBV4-3 and J is TRBJ2-3; 9 nucleotides agree with TRBD2. Per germline, CDR1 LGHNA and CDR2 YSLEER. CDR3 length: 18 residues. After removal of 0 bases from V and 4 bases from J, the junction contained 11 bases not matched to a gene.

This chain uses TRBV4-3 with TRBJ2-1; 10 nucleotides line up with TRBD2. The V segment lost 4 bases and the J segment 3 bases; nucleotides outside the gene matches: 6. The germline V gene encodes CDR1 LGHNA and CDR2 YSLEER. The CDR3 contains 16 residues. The CDR3 spells CASSPRTSGLYNEQFF. The CDR3 DNA reads as TGCGCCAGCAGCCCAAGGACTAGCGGTCTCTACAATGAGCAGTTCTTC.

The J gene is TRBJ1-2, the V gene TRBV29-1; D perhaps matches TRBD1 (5 bases). The germline V gene encodes CDR1 SQVTM and CDR2 ANQGSEA. The V and J ends lost 7 bases and 4 bases respectively, with 16 bases between them. This CDR3 region has 13 residues. The CDR3 reads CSADRIITYGYTF. As DNA, the CDR3 is TGCAGCGCTGACAGAATCATAACCTATGGCTACACCTTC.

V is TRBV11-3 and J is TRBJ2-7; D gene ambiguous. The CDR3 is 11 residues long. Between the trimmed V and J ends, which lost 5 bases and 5 bases, there was a span of 7 bases. CDR1 SGHNT and CDR2 YENEEA come from the germline V gene. The CDR3 here is CASSRYDEQYF. In DNA, the CDR3 is TGTGCCAGCAGCCGATATGACGAGCAGTACTTC.

This CDR3 reads CSARMFGEQFF. The CDR3 DNA sequence: TGCAGTGCTAGGATGTTCGGAGAGCAGTTCTTC. This chain connects TRBV20-1 to TRBJ2-1, with no clear D. The germline gives CDR1 DFQATT, CDR2 SNEGSKA (reference sequence). The CDR3 has 11 amino acids. The V gene lost 3 bases and the J gene lost 10 bases, with 10 bases spanning the gap.

This chain links TRBV4-1 with TRBJ1-2; 8 bases map to TRBD1. With 5 bases clipped from V and 7 bases from J, the junction kept 12 bases outside the gene matches. The length of the CDR3 is 15 residues. Germline assignment: CDR1 MGHRA and CDR2 YSYEKL. The CDR3 loop reads CASSDRLRGHGGYTF. CDR3 DNA: TGCGCCAGCAGCGATAGACTCAGGGGGCACGGTGGCTACACCTTC.

The rearrangement uses TRBV27 and TRBJ2-3; 10 bases match TRBD2. Germline values: CDR1 MNHEY, CDR2 SMNVEV (reference sequence). The CDR3 is made up of 19 amino acids. The V and J ends lost 6 bases and 2 bases, in that order; junction bases with no gene match: 17. The CDR3 DNA reads as TGTGCCAGCAGAAGGTCCCCGGGACTAGCGCACGCGGTCACAGATACGCAGTATTTT. This encodes CASRRSPGLAHAVTDTQYF.

V gene TRBV12-3 or TRBV12-4 combines with J gene TRBJ1-6, with D unresolved. Trimming left V 3 bases short and J 7 bases short, with 7 bases between. The CDR3 is 13 amino acids. The CDR3 sequence is CASSLTRNSPLHF. DNA for the CDR3: TGTGCCAGCAGTTTGACCAGGAATTCACCCCTCCACTTT.